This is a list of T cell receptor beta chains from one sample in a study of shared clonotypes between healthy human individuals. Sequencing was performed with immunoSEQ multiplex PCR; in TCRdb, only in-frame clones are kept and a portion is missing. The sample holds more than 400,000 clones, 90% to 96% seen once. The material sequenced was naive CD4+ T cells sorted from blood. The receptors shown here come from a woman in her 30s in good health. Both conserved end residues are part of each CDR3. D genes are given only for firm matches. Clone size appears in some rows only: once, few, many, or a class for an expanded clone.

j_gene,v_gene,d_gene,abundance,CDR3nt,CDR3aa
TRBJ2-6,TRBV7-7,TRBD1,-,TGTGCCAGCAGCCGACAGGGGGTCTACTCTGGGGCCAACGTCCTGACTTTC,CASSRQGVYSGANVLTF
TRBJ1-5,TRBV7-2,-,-,TGTGCCAGCAGCTTGTCAGGGAGGTATAGCAATCAGCCCCAGCATTTT,CASSLSGRYSNQPQHF
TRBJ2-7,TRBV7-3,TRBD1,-,TGTGCCAGCAGCTCGACAGGGAGCTCCTACGAGCAGTACTTC,CASSSTGSSYEQYF
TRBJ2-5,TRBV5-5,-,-,TGTGCCAGCAGCTTGAACAGGGAGACCCAGTACTTC,CASSLNRETQYF
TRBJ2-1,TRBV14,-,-,TGTGCCAGCAGCGCCGGACAAAGCTACAATGAGCAGTTCTTC,CASSAGQSYNEQFF
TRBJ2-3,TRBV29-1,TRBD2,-,TGCAGCGTCGACAATGTGGTCGGGACTAAAGATACGCAGTATTTT,CSVDNVVGTKDTQYF
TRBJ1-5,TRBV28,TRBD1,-,TGTGCCAGCAAAACAGGGGGCAATCAGCCCCAGCATTTT,CASKTGGNQPQHF
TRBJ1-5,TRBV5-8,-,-,TGTGCCAGCACCACGACCTATCAGCCCCAGCATTTT,CASTTTYQPQHF
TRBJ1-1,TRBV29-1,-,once,TGCAGCGTTGTGGTCACCCGGAACACTGAAGCTTTCTTT,CSVVVTRNTEAFF
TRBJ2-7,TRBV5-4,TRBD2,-,TGTGCCAGCAGCTTTGGGACTAGCGGGAGGGCCTACGAGCAGTACTTC,CASSFGTSGRAYEQYF
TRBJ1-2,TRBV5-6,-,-,TGTGCCAGCAGCTGGCTTCAGGGTAACTATGGCTACACCTTC,CASSWLQGNYGYTF
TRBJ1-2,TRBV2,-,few,TGTGCCAGCAGTGAACTCCAGTCCTTCGACACCTTC,CASSELQSFDTF
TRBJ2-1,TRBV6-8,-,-,TGTGCCAGCAGTCCCCGACTAGAGGGCAATGAGCAGTTCTTC,CASSPRLEGNEQFF
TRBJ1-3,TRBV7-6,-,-,TGTGCCAGCAGCTTAGGGTCGTCGGCGCCCTCTGGAAACACCATATATTTT,CASSLGSSAPSGNTIYF
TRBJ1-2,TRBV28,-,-,TGTGCCAGCAGTCCCCAGGGTAGATATGGCTACACCTTC,CASSPQGRYGYTF
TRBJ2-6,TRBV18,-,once,TGTGCCAGCTCACCTTACGGGGGCTCTGGGGCCAACGTCCTGACTTTC,CASSPYGGSGANVLTF
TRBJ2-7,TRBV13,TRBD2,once,TGTGCCAGCAGCCTTAGCGGGAGTAAGTACGAGCAGTACTTC,CASSLSGSKYEQYF
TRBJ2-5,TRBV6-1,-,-,TGTGCCAGCAGTGTCGCCAACCTAAACAGGAAAGAGACCCAGTACTTC,CASSVANLNRKETQYF
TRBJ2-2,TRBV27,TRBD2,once,TGTGCCAGCAGTTTGTCGCGCGGGAGACGAAAGAACACCGGGGAGCTGTTTTTT,CASSLSRGRRKNTGELFF
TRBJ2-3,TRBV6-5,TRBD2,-,TGTGCCAGCAGTTACGTAGCGGGAGGGCCAACAGATACGCAGTATTTT,CASSYVAGGPTDTQYF
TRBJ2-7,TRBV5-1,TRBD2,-,TGCGCCAGCAGCTTGAGTAGCGGGGGGAGCTCCTACGAGCAGTACTTC,CASSLSSGGSSYEQYF
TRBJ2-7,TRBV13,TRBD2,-,TGTGCCAGCAGCTTAGCCGGGACTAGCGGGAGTGGCTACGAGCAGTACTTC,CASSLAGTSGSGYEQYF
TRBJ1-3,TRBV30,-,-,TGTGCCTGGAGTGCCCAGACTGGAAACACCATATATTTT,CAWSAQTGNTIYF
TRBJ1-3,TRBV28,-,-,TGTGCCAGCAGGACCGGGAAGGACTGGTTCTCTGGAAACACCATATATTTT,CASRTGKDWFSGNTIYF
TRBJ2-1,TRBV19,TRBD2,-,TGTGCCAGTACCACAGGGACTAGCGGGAGTGATGAGCAGTTCTTC,CASTTGTSGSDEQFF
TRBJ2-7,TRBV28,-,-,TGTGCCAGCAGTTCGCATCCAGGGCGGACCTACGAGCAGTACTTC,CASSSHPGRTYEQYF
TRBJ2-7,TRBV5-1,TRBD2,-,TGCGCCAGCAGCACATCCGGGACTAGCGGGAGTCTACAGTACTTC,CASSTSGTSGSLQYF
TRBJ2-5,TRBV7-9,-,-,TGTGCCAGCAGCCCCGGGTTGTCAGGGGAGACCCAGTACTTC,CASSPGLSGETQYF
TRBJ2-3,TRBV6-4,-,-,TGTGCCAGCAGCAACAGGGGGGGGCGCACAGATACGCAGTATTTT,CASSNRGGRTDTQYF
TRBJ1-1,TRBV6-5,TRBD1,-,TGTGCCAGCAGTTATTCAGGGGGCGCAGGGGGCACTGAAGCTTTCTTT,CASSYSGGAGGTEAFF
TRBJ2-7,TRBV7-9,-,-,TGTGCCAGCAGCTTGCCAGGCTCCTACGAGCAGTACTTC,CASSLPGSYEQYF
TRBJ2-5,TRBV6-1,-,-,TGTGCCAGCAGCCTCCAGCCGGGCGGAGTTGAGACCCAGTACTTC,CASSLQPGGVETQYF
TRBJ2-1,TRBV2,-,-,TGTGCCAGCGGCGGGGAGGTCTACAATGAGCAGTTCTTC,CASGGEVYNEQFF
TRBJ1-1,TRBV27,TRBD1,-,TGTGCCAGCAGTCAGGGGGACGGATCCATGAACACTGAAGCTTTCTTT,CASSQGDGSMNTEAFF
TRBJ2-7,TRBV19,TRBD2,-,TGTGCCAGTAGACGGCGGGAGTTTCCCTACGAGCAGTACTTC,CASRRREFPYEQYF
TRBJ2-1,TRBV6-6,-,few,TGTGCCAGCAGTTACGGGCAGCCTGGTGATGAGCAGTTCTTC,CASSYGQPGDEQFF
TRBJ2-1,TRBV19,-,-,TGTGCCAGCAGTAGGACACGGGACTCTCGAAATGAGCAGTTCTTC,CASSRTRDSRNEQFF
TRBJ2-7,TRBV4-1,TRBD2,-,TGCGCCAGCAGCCGCGGACTAGCGGGAGGGCCGGGGGAGCAGTACTTC,CASSRGLAGGPGEQYF
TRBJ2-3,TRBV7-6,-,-,TGTGCCAGCAGTCCCCAGGGAACCCGCACAGATACGCAGTATTTT,CASSPQGTRTDTQYF
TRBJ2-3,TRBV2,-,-,TGTGCCAGCAGTGAATCTTCAACGGGGACAGATACGCAGTATTTT,CASSESSTGTDTQYF
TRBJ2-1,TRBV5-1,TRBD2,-,TGCGCCAGCAGCTTGGTAGCGGGAGGGTCGAATGAGCAGTTCTTC,CASSLVAGGSNEQFF
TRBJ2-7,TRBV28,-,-,TGTGCCAGCAGTACGACAGCTTCCTACGAGCAGTACTTC,CASSTTASYEQYF
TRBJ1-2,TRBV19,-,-,TGTGCCAGTAGTAAGAGTATTAACTATGGCTACACCTTC,CASSKSINYGYTF
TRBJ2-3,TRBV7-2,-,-,TGTGCCAGCAGCCTGGTGCTAACAGATACGCAGTATTTT,CASSLVLTDTQYF
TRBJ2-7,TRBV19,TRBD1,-,TGTGCCAGTAGCGGACAGGGTCTAACCGAGCAGTACTTC,CASSGQGLTEQYF
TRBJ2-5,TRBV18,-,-,TGTGCCAGCTCACCACGGCTAGCAGAAGAGACCCAGTACTTC,CASSPRLAEETQYF